The subject of this entry is one T cell receptor beta chain. There is no known antigen for this receptor. Nothing much larger sits one base from this clone, and base qualities are not available. The cysteine opens and the phenylalanine closes a CDR3 of 15 amino acids. Only CDR3 DNA is held: 45 bases, read in frame from base 1. Deletion took 7 bases off V and 5 bases off J, with a span of 20 bases between the germline ends. The germline V gene provides CDR1 MNHEY and CDR2 SVGAGI. This entry is derived from a study of T cells and Merkel cell carcinoma outcomes (dated by TCRdb to 2020 to 2021). General notes on the study: The tumor T-cell repertoire, together with T-cell density, was examined as a predictor of clinical outcome in patients with Merkel cell carcinoma.

The library was generated by the immunoSEQ multiplex PCR assay. TCRdb obtained this table from immuneACCESS and retained in-frame rearrangements with V and J assigned. These tables miss some clones; where compared with another copy, unresolved V genes account for less than half of the shortfall, and the remainder is unexplained. The table for this sample lists some 19,000 clones; 82% of them were counted only once. 3.1% of the sample is in the top ten clones. The full study reports these points: According to the report, clinical outcomes in Merkel cell carcinoma patients could be predicted using T-cell density together with features of the T-cell repertoire.

Samples were obtained from patients with Merkel cell carcinoma. The rearranged chain carries TRBV6-5 and TRBJ2-5, and TRBD2 may be the D gene, going by 7 matching bases. The source material was tumor tissue from Merkel cell carcinoma. This receptor was obtained from a human donor with Merkel cell carcinoma. The CDR3 has the sequence CASIYGGGARETQYF. The nucleotides read TGTGCCAGCATCTATGGAGGGGGGGCAAGGGAGACCCAGTACTTC.